This T cell receptor beta chain derives from a study of ipilimumab plus nivolumab after autologous stem cell transplantation. The assay was immunoSEQ multiplex PCR, and TCRdb's table has in-frame clones only and misses some. The table shows under 20,000 clones, with 81% occurring only once. Patients got ipilimumab 1 mg/kg beginning 14 to 28 days post-transplant. The length of the CDR3 is 11 residues. Germline assignment: CDR1 MRHNA and CDR2 SNTAGT. Trimming took off 6 bases at V and 7 bases at J, with 6 bases between the two ends. The clonotype originates from a male donor with diffuse large B-cell lymphoma. V usage is TRBV6-4 and J usage is TRBJ2-2; D remains ambiguous. The sequencing here drew on PBMCs, taken in a trial of ipilimumab plus nivolumab as post-transplant consolidation. CDR3 sequence (DNA): TGTGCCAGCAGCCCCCACGGGGAGCTGTTTTTT. This gives the protein CASSPHGELFF.